The 22 T cell receptor beta chains listed next were all sequenced from one sample in a study of blood T cell repertoires in COVID-19. Method: immunoSEQ multiplex PCR; TCRdb's copy keeps in-frame clones and lacks some. The sample holds 250,000 or so clones, roughly 91% seen once. Material for sequencing was PBMCs or T cells enriched from blood (not recorded which). Receptors were obtained from a man aged 35 to 55 who had recovered from COVID-19.

The chain is built from TRBV10-2 and TRBJ2-2; 8 nucleotides line up with TRBD2. Germline loops: CDR1 WSHSY, CDR2 SAAADI. This CDR3 is built from 14 residues. The J segment lost 8 bases and the V segment lost 7 bases, leaving 9 bases of the junction unmatched. CDR3 DNA: TGCGCCAGCATTTTCCGGGAGGGTTTGGGGGAGCTGTTTTTT. It yields the protein CASIFREGLGELFF.

V and J are TRBV19 and TRBJ1-3, with 8 nucleotides matching TRBD1. The junction had 7 bases not matched to a gene; V was cut back by 3 bases and J by 0 bases. Per the germline V gene, CDR1 is LNHDA and CDR2 is SQIVND (reference sequence). The CDR3 runs 17 residues. CDR3 nucleotides: TGTGCCAGTAGTATCAGGGACAGGACTAACTCTGGAAACACCATATATTTT. Its protein is CASSIRDRTNSGNTIYF.

This clone was seen only once. The chain employs TRBV5-1 and TRBJ1-5; possible D gene TRBD1, 6 bases. CDR3 length: 15 amino acids. The V end was cut by 2 bases, the J end by 3 bases, with 12 bases between. Looked up from germline, CDR1 is SGHRS and CDR2 is YFSETQ. The CDR3 DNA is TGCGCCAGCAGCTTCTTACAGGGCCCCAATCAGCCCCAGCATTTT. Translation gives CASSFLQGPNQPQHF.

J is TRBJ1-5 and V is TRBV12-3 or TRBV12-4; perhaps TRBD1 as D (6 bases). V was trimmed by 7 bases and J by 3 bases, leaving 10 bases between them. The CDR3 totals 13 residues. The CDR3 here is CASKDSNNQPQHF. CDR3 nucleotide sequence: TGTGCCAGCAAGGACAGTAACAATCAGCCCCAGCATTTT.

This chain connects TRBV10-3 to TRBJ1-2, with 9 bases fitting TRBD1. The ends lost 4 bases at V and 3 bases at J; junction bases unmatched: 15. CDR1 is ENHRY and CDR2 is SYGVKD in the germline V gene. This CDR3 region has 18 residues. DNA of the CDR3: TGTGCCATCAGTGGAGGCTTCCCTGGACAGGGGCCACACTATGGCTACACCTTC. Translation gives CAISGGFPGQGPHYGYTF.

The rearrangement joins TRBV2 to TRBJ2-7; TRBD2 aligns across 7 bases. Germline CDR1 reads SNHLY; CDR2 reads FYNNEI. The J segment lost 4 bases and the V segment lost 4 bases, leaving 4 bases of the junction unmatched. The CDR3 is 13 amino acids. This CDR3 is CASSVGGGYEQYF. CDR3 in DNA: TGTGCCAGCAGTGTGGGCGGGGGTTACGAGCAGTACTTC. The full variable domain, with the rest looked up from reference TRBV2 and TRBJ2-7, is EPEVTQTPSHQVTQMGQEVILRCVPISNHLYFYWYRQILGQKVEFLVSFYNNEISEKSEIFDDQFSVERPDGSNFTLKIRSTKLEDSAMYFCASSVGGGYEQYFGPGTRLTVT.

This rearrangement joins TRBV28 to TRBJ2-1; no firm D call. The length of the CDR3 is 14 residues. Germline CDR1 is MDHEN and CDR2 is SYDVKM. V lost 5 bases and J 2 bases, leaving 10 bases between the germline ends. The CDR3 nucleotides read TGTGCCAGCAGTACAATGGAGACCTACAATGAGCAGTTCTTC. The encoded protein is CASSTMETYNEQFF.

This chain connects TRBV6-2 or TRBV6-3 to TRBJ1-5, with a possible D match to TRBD1 (6 bases). The CDR3 totals 18 residues. Per germline, CDR1 MNHEY and CDR2 SVGEGT. Trimming took off 5 bases at V and 0 bases at J, with 20 bases between the two ends. The CDR3 DNA sequence: TGTGCCAGCAGTCAGCCTATGGGGGCAAGAGATAGCAATCAGCCCCAGCATTTT. Protein product: CASSQPMGARDSNQPQHF.

The rearrangement uses TRBV5-1 and TRBJ2-2; D is perhaps TRBD1 (5 bases). The CDR3 length is 14 residues. Germline V CDR1 and CDR2: SGHRS, YFSETQ. The germline V and J ends were trimmed by 4 bases and 3 bases, with 10 bases remaining between them. In DNA form, the CDR3 reads TGCGCCAGCAGCAGTGACAGAGACACCGGGGAGCTGTTTTTT. The encoded protein is CASSSDRDTGELFF. Variable domain in full (rest from reference TRBV5-1 and TRBJ2-2): KAGVTQTPRYLIKTRGQQVTLSCSPISGHRSVSWYQQTPGQGLQFLFEYFSETQRNKGNFPGRFSGRQFSNSRSEMNVSTLELGDSALYLCASSSDRDTGELFFGEGSRLTVL.

This chain links TRBV7-3 with TRBJ1-6; a possible D gene is TRBD1 (5 bases). Trimming shortened V by 0 bases and J by 7 bases, and 13 bases separated the two germline ends. Germline values: CDR1 SGHTA, CDR2 FQGTGA. The CDR3 has 16 amino acids. The CDR3 loop is CASSLTGGVRNSPLHF. CDR3 coding DNA: TGTGCCAGCAGCTTAACTGGGGGGGTCCGGAATTCACCCCTCCACTTT.

This chain connects TRBV7-9 to TRBJ2-2; D unclear. In germline, CDR1 is SEHNR, CDR2 FQNEAQ (reference sequence). The CDR3 runs to 15 residues. The V end was cut by 8 bases, the J end by 7 bases, with 20 bases between. CDR3 residues: CASEPFLRTVGELFF. In nucleotides, the CDR3 is TGTGCCAGCGAACCTTTCCTCAGAACAGTCGGGGAGCTGTTTTTT.

The J gene is TRBJ2-5, the V gene TRBV5-1, with D maybe TRBD2 (6 bases). Trimming took 0 bases from V and 3 from J, leaving 15 bases between them. The V gene's germline CDR1 is SGHRS and CDR2 YFSETQ. CDR3 length: 16 residues. The chain's CDR3 is CASSLVRGRGEETQYF. CDR3 DNA: TGCGCCAGCAGCTTGGTACGCGGGCGGGGTGAAGAGACCCAGTACTTC.

J is TRBJ2-5 and V is TRBV11-3, with D hard to call. Per the germline V gene, CDR1 is SGHNT and CDR2 is YENEEA. This CDR3 has 14 amino acids. With 1 base removed from V and 3 bases from J, the gap between germline ends came to 9 bases. Written as DNA, the CDR3 is TGTGCCAGCAGCTTAGTTCGTACGGAAGAGACCCAGTACTTC. Protein product: CASSLVRTEETQYF.

This clone was recorded a few times. V and J are TRBV3-1 (or the pseudogene TRBV3-2) and TRBJ2-7, with 10 bases that match TRBD2. Germline values: CDR1 LGHDT, CDR2 YNNKEL (reference sequence). V shed 4 bases and J 6 bases; nucleotides not matched to a gene: 6. The CDR3 runs to 14 residues. Here the CDR3 DNA reads TGTGCCAGCAGCCGAGCGGGAGGGACGGCCGAGCAGTACTTC. Translated, it gives CASSRAGGTAEQYF.

The chain employs TRBV29-1 and TRBJ1-2, with TRBD1 as a possible D gene (5 bases). CDR3 length: 11 residues. Germline CDR1 and CDR2: SQVTM and ANQGSEA. The V end lost 5 bases, the J end lost 7 bases, and 11 bases lay between the germline ends. The CDR3 nucleotides are TGCAGCGTTCAGGGAGGACGTGGCTACACCTTC. Translation: CSVQGGRGYTF.

The chain has TRBV18 and TRBJ2-7; 8 bases fit TRBD2. The V gene's germline CDR1 is KGHSH and CDR2 LQKENI. V dropped 3 bases and J dropped 0; count of bases not matched to a gene: 10. This CDR3 contains 17 residues. This CDR3 is CASSPSGGSGSSYEQYF. In DNA form, the CDR3 reads TGTGCCAGCTCACCGTCGGGAGGGTCGGGGAGCTCCTACGAGCAGTACTTC.

J is TRBJ1-5 and V is TRBV19; a weak D match, TRBD1 (5 bases). This CDR3 region has 13 residues. In germline, CDR1 is LNHDA, CDR2 SQIVND (reference sequence). V was shortened by 3 bases and J by 5 bases, with 8 bases between the two germline ends. CDR3 in amino acids: CASSMTRDQPQHF. DNA for the CDR3: TGTGCCAGTAGTATGACCAGGGATCAGCCCCAGCATTTT.

In DNA form, the CDR3 reads TGTGCCAGCCGACAGGGAGGTAGTCAGCCCCAGCATTTT. This encodes CASRQGGSQPQHF. The rearrangement uses TRBV19 and TRBJ1-5; the match to TRBD1 covers 7 bases. Unmatched junction bases numbered 8, after V lost 9 bases and J lost 6 bases. Germline lookup yields CDR1 LNHDA and CDR2 SQIVND (reference sequence). The CDR3 has 13 residues.

The chain employs TRBV2 and TRBJ1-3, with 7 bases lining up with TRBD1. J was trimmed by 0 bases and V by 6 bases; bases with no gene match: 8. The V gene's germline CDR1 is SNHLY and CDR2 FYNNEI. This CDR3 is built from 16 residues. CDR3 bases: TGTGCCAGCAGGTCCGGGACAGCGCACTCTGGAAACACCATATATTTT. Its translation: CASRSGTAHSGNTIYF.

The rearrangement uses TRBV7-2 and TRBJ2-3; weak D call: TRBD1 (6 bases). CDR1 SGHTA and CDR2 FQGNSA come from the germline V gene. V lost 4 bases to trimming and J lost 3 bases, with 11 bases between them. This CDR3 region has 14 residues. CDR3 in DNA: TGTGCCAGCAGCTCGGTCAGGGGAACAGATACGCAGTATTTT. Amino acids: CASSSVRGTDTQYF.

V usage is TRBV28 and J usage is TRBJ1-1; TRBD1 agrees at 7 bases. The trim removed 6 bases at V and 0 bases at J, leaving 4 bases unmatched. Looked up from germline, CDR1 is MDHEN and CDR2 is SYDVKM. The length of the CDR3 is 14 residues. CDR3 protein: CASRMGQMNTEAFF. The CDR3 nucleotides read TGTGCCAGCAGGATGGGACAGATGAACACTGAAGCTTTCTTT. Based on the CDR3 plus reference TRBV28 and TRBJ1-1, the full variable domain is DVKVTQSSRYLVKRTGEKVFLECVQDMDHENMFWYRQDPGLGLRLIYFSYDVKMKEKGDIPEGYSVSREKKERFSLILESASTNQTSMYLCASRMGQMNTEAFFGQGTRLTVV.

This sequence joins TRBV4-2 and TRBJ2-5, with 7 bases identical to TRBD2. Trimming at V came to 0 bases and at J to 2 bases, leaving 9 bases not matched to a gene. The germline V gene encodes CDR1 LGHNA and CDR2 YNFKEQ. The CDR3 is 17 amino acids. The CDR3, as DNA: TGTGCCAGCAGCCAAGAGTCCGGGGCTAGCGGACAAGAGACCCAGTACTTC. Protein product: CASSQESGASGQETQYF.